This entry concerns a single T cell receptor beta chain. The J segment lost 1 base and the V segment lost 1 base, leaving 8 bases of the junction unmatched. The germline gives CDR1 LGHNA, CDR2 YSLEER. This CDR3 contains 18 residues. The source of the sample is a study of tumor-infiltrating lymphocytes in localized non-small cell lung cancer. Assay: immunoSEQ multiplex PCR; the TCRdb copy retains only in-frame clones and omits some. The table has 20,000 to 30,000 clones, around two thirds seen once. The chain joins TRBV4-3 to TRBJ1-4; 8 nucleotides agree with TRBD1. This TCR was recovered from a human donor with non-small cell lung cancer. The sequencing input was lung tumor tissue. The CDR3 sequence: CASSQVYRGSLTNEKLFF. CDR3 nucleotides: TGCGCCAGCAGCCAAGTATACAGGGGGTCGTTAACTAATGAAAAACTGTTTTTT.